This paragraph reports one T cell receptor beta chain. The antigen remains undetermined. The entry originates in a study of cytomegalovirus exposure and HLA in healthy donors. Study details: A preliminary data release comprised around 90 million unique TCRs obtained from HLA-typed donors.

Whole-study results and caveats: Available immune exposure information covered CMV serostatus only.

The primer mix had 60 Vbeta and 13 Jbeta primers. Libraries were prepared by immunoSEQ multiplex PCR; TCRdb keeps only in-frame clonotypes and omits some of them. The profile covers 200,000 to 250,000 clones, with around 80% appearing a single time and almost 8% taken by the ten largest. Sequenced input: PBMCs. This clonotype originated in a woman aged 60-75 years in good health and CMV-seropositive.

CDR3 in DNA: TGTGCCAGCAACAAAGAGAACACTGAAGCTTTCTTT. This sequence encodes CASNKENTEAFF. The chain employs TRBV9 and TRBJ1-1, with D unclear. This CDR3 has 12 residues. Trimming removed 6 bases at V and 1 base at J, with 7 bases between. CDR1 SGDLS and CDR2 YYNGEE come from the germline V gene.